The sequence of this T cell receptor (beta chain) was determined in a study of patients and donors after allogeneic stem cell transplantation. A single record per CDR3 protein comes from TCRdb applying MiXCR to the RT-PCR reads. The sample includes about 40,000 distinct CDR3 sequences, 25% to 40% of them seen just once. The V gene lost 1 base and the J gene lost 0 bases, with 11 bases spanning the gap. The CDR3 runs 15 residues. Germline V gives CDR1 SGHDT, CDR2 YYEEEE. Sequences were obtained from blood, either unsorted or a sorted T cell fraction (not recorded which). The rearrangement joins TRBV5-6 to TRBJ2-7, with D hard to call. The TCR was taken from a human donor who was either an allogeneic HSCT recipient or a stem cell or donor lymphocyte infusion donor (not recorded which). It is not recorded whose cells these are; they may come from a transplant donor. The CDR3 loop is CASSLSRVSSYEQYF. In DNA form, the CDR3 reads TGTGCCAGCAGCTTGTCAAGGGTGAGCTCCTACGAGCAGTACTTC. Using reference TRBV5-6 and TRBJ2-7 for the parts outside the CDR3, the full variable domain is DAGVTQSPTHLIKTRGQQVTLRCSPKSGHDTVSWYQQALGQGPQFIFQYYEEEERQRGNFPDRFSGHQFPNYSSELNVNALLLGDSALYLCASSLSRVSSYEQYFGPGTRLTVT.